Sequencing of this T cell receptor (beta chain) was carried out in a study of Graves' ophthalmopathy and Graves' hyperthyroidism. Overall study findings and caveats: Blood also contained most of the expanded thyroid clonotypes above 0.001 frequency.

The length of the CDR3 is 10 residues. The germline CDR1 and CDR2 sequences are DFQATT and SNEGSKA (reference sequence). The V and J ends lost 2 bases and 12 bases respectively, with 5 bases between them. Transcripts of RNA were the source for amplifying TCR beta CDR3 regions. HTBI primers primed a first-round RT-PCR, and a second-round multiplex PCR followed. One entry per CDR3 protein, called by TCRdb with MiXCR from the multiplex PCR reads. The sample contains about 620,000 distinct CDR3 sequences, 20% to 25% of which appear only once. As concerns this clonotype: The antigen is not known. It may be a read error: a sequence one base away is much more abundant.

This rearrangement joins TRBV20-1 to TRBJ1-6, with unresolved D. Material: peripheral blood. This receptor was obtained from a woman younger than 35 with stable Graves' hyperthyroidism. Some clones in this sample may be carry-over from other donors' samples. The CDR3 sequence is CSARPGPLHF. The DNA of the CDR3 is TGCAGTGCTAGACCAGGACCCCTCCACTTT.